These 21 T cell receptor beta chains were sequenced from one sample in a study of shared T cell receptors in the human thymus (dated by TCRdb to the early 2020s). The method behind the library was the immunoSEQ multiplex PCR assay. Here the immuneACCESS table is served through TCRdb, limited to in-frame sequences with V and J called. Missing clones are a known gap in these copies; in checked studies unresolved V genes cover under half, and the rest lacks a known reason. The sample table records 450,000 to 650,000 clones; roughly 74% of these occur just once. The ten largest clones take up around 0.013% of the sample. This same sample was also part of a study on human thymus T cells.

Sequencing was performed on thymocytes. The receptors originated from a boy under two years old with a congenital heart defect. Donor details come from another sample of the same person, matched by shared clones.

This chain uses TRBV7-3 with TRBJ1-4; no clear D gene. V lost 5 bases and J 5 bases, leaving 12 bases between the germline ends. The CDR3 is 14 residues long. Germline CDR1 reads SGHTA; CDR2 reads FQGTGA. The CDR3 loop reads CASSAGVRNEKLFF. Written as DNA, the CDR3 is TGTGCCAGCAGCGCGGGAGTACGAAATGAAAAACTGTTTTTT.

The gene calls are TRBV18 and TRBJ2-3; TRBD1 agrees at 7 bases. V dropped 3 bases and J dropped 2; count of bases not matched to a gene: 5. Per the germline V gene, CDR1 is KGHSH and CDR2 is LQKENI. The CDR3 consists of 15 residues. The CDR3 nucleotides read TGTGCCAGCTCACCGGACAGGATGCACACAGATACGCAGTATTTT. Translation gives CASSPDRMHTDTQYF.

The V and J genes are TRBV10-3 and TRBJ2-2, with D possibly TRBD1 on 6 matching bases. The length of the CDR3 is 16 residues. V shed 7 bases and J shed 7 bases, with 22 bases lying between them. Germline V CDR1 and CDR2: ENHRY, SYGVKD. In nucleotides, the CDR3 is TGTGCCATCACCGACTCCCTGGGGGCCTGGAGCGGGGAGCTGTTTTTT. It is translated as CAITDSLGAWSGELFF.

This clone was observed a few times. The chain couples TRBV19 to TRBJ1-2; perhaps TRBD1 as D (5 bases). The germline V gene has CDR1 LNHDA and CDR2 SQIVND (reference sequence). The CDR3 spans 17 residues. With 3 bases removed from V and 2 bases from J, the gap between germline ends came to 19 bases. CDR3 DNA: TGTGCCAGTAGTATCCGCCAGTTTTACAGGTTCAACTATGGCTACACCTTC. Translated, it gives CASSIRQFYRFNYGYTF. The full variable domain, its missing parts supplied by reference TRBV19 and TRBJ1-2, is DGGITQSPKYLFRKEGQNVTLSCEQNLNHDAMYWYRQDPGQGLRLIYYSQIVNDFQKGDIAEGYSVSREKKESFPLTVTSAQKNPTAFYLCASSIRQFYRFNYGYTFGSGTRLTVV.

The chain employs TRBV6-6 and TRBJ2-5; a weak D match, TRBD2 (6 bases). V was pared by 2 bases and J by 2 bases, with 12 bases between. The CDR3 is made up of 15 amino acids. CDR1 is MNHNY, CDR2 SVGAGI, per germline (reference sequence). The CDR3 reads CASSYPGTRQETQYF. In DNA form, the CDR3 reads TGTGCCAGCAGTTACCCCGGGACTCGTCAAGAGACCCAGTACTTC.

This CDR3 is CASSQRQGEKLFF. CDR3 sequence (DNA): TGTGCCAGCAGCCAAAGACAGGGGGAAAAACTGTTTTTT. The J gene is TRBJ1-4, the V gene TRBV7-9; 8 nucleotides align to TRBD1. Germline CDR1 reads SEHNR; CDR2 reads FQNEAQ (reference sequence). V lost 5 bases to trimming and J lost 8 bases; unmatched junction nucleotides: 4. CDR3 length: 13 residues. Based on the CDR3 plus reference TRBV7-9 and TRBJ1-4, the full variable domain is DTGVSQNPRHKITKRGQNVTFRCDPISEHNRLYWYRQTLGQGPEFLTYFQNEAQLEKSRLLSDRFSAERPKGSFSTLEIQRTEQGDSAMYLCASSQRQGEKLFFGSGTQLSVL.

J is TRBJ1-2 and V is TRBV9; possible D gene TRBD1, 5 bases. Trimming took off 6 bases at V and 8 bases at J, with 20 bases between the two ends. The CDR3 extends over 14 amino acids. The germline CDR1 and CDR2 sequences are SGDLS and YYNGEE. CDR3: CASTPWGTLEGYTF. CDR3 coding DNA: TGTGCCAGCACCCCCTGGGGGACTTTAGAAGGCTACACCTTC. Full variable domain (missing parts from reference TRBV9 and TRBJ1-2): DSGVTQTPKHLITATGQRVTLRCSPRSGDLSVYWYQQSLDQGLQFLIQYYNGEERAKGNILERFSAQQFPDLHSELNLSSLELGDSALYFCASTPWGTLEGYTFGSGTRLTVV.

This rearrangement joins TRBV6-1 to TRBJ2-5; 8 bases fit TRBD2. V shed 0 bases and J 4 bases; nucleotides not matched to a gene: 10. There are 17 residues in the CDR3. Germline CDR1 is MNHNS and CDR2 is SASEGT. The CDR3 coding sequence is TGTGCCAGCAGTGAAGCCAACCCCGGGACTAGGCGAGAGACCCAGTACTTC. This sequence encodes CASSEANPGTRRETQYF.

The rearrangement joins TRBV7-9 to TRBJ2-5; D is perhaps TRBD1 (5 bases). Trimming stripped 1 base from V and 1 base from J, with 13 bases between. This CDR3 has 16 amino acids. Germline V CDR1 and CDR2: SEHNR, FQNEAQ (reference sequence). DNA of the CDR3: TGTGCCAGCAGCTTAGAAACCCCGACAGCCCAAGAGACCCAGTACTTC. Its protein is CASSLETPTAQETQYF. Based on the CDR3 plus reference TRBV7-9 and TRBJ2-5, the full variable domain is DTGVSQNPRHKITKRGQNVTFRCDPISEHNRLYWYRQTLGQGPEFLTYFQNEAQLEKSRLLSDRFSAERPKGSFSTLEIQRTEQGDSAMYLCASSLETPTAQETQYFGPGTRLLVL.

This chain joins TRBV5-4 and TRBJ1-1; TRBD1 is a possible D gene (6 bases). CDR3 size: 15 residues. V was trimmed by 0 bases and J by 2 bases, leaving 11 bases between them. The germline CDR1 and CDR2 sequences are SGHNT and YYREEE (reference sequence). CDR3 DNA: TGTGCCAGCAGCTTGGGGGGACACATAAACACTGAAGCTTTCTTT. As protein: CASSLGGHINTEAFF.

This clone was seen just once. The V call is TRBV9, the J call TRBJ2-1, with 7 nucleotides matching TRBD1. After removal of 0 bases from V and 1 base from J, the junction contained 7 bases not matched to a gene. CDR1 SGDLS and CDR2 YYNGEE come from the germline V gene. The CDR3 runs to 17 residues. CDR3 protein: CASSVVAQGISYNEQFF. For the CDR3, the DNA is TGTGCCAGCAGCGTAGTGGCACAGGGGATATCCTACAATGAGCAGTTCTTC.

This clone has more than one count but fewer than ten. The rearrangement joins TRBV29-1 to TRBJ1-2; D is perhaps TRBD1 (6 bases). The CDR3 runs to 14 residues. CDR1 is SQVTM and CDR2 is ANQGSEA in the germline V gene. The germline V and J ends were trimmed by 4 bases and 7 bases, with 19 bases remaining between them. CDR3 DNA: TGCAGCGTTGGACGGGGGGTCGGGGGCGGTGGCTACACCTTC. Translation: CSVGRGVGGGGYTF.

The chain carries TRBV11-3 and TRBJ2-5; the D is unclear. V was clipped by 5 bases and J by 7 bases, with 14 bases between them. The CDR3 contains 13 residues. Germline values: CDR1 SGHNT, CDR2 YENEEA. The CDR3 DNA reads TGTGCCAGCAGCCCAAACGTGGAGAGGACCCAGTACTTC. It encodes CASSPNVERTQYF.

This rearrangement joins TRBV10-3 to TRBJ2-7, with D maybe TRBD2 (6 bases). V lost 3 bases and J 4 bases, leaving 16 bases between the germline ends. Per germline, CDR1 ENHRY and CDR2 SYGVKD. There are 15 residues in the CDR3. CDR3 DNA sequence: TGTGCCATCAGTGAACCTCTAGCGCGAAGGTACGAGCAGTACTTC. This sequence encodes CAISEPLARRYEQYF.

The chain joins TRBV10-3 to TRBJ2-4; 7 bases are shared with TRBD2. The CDR3 contains 16 residues. Germline assignment: CDR1 ENHRY and CDR2 SYGVKD. The trim removed 2 bases at V and 1 base at J, leaving 5 bases unmatched. CDR3 sequence: CAISEVGTTAKNIQYF. CDR3 sequence (DNA): TGTGCCATCAGTGAGGTCGGGACTACCGCCAAAAACATTCAGTACTTC.

This clone was picked up one time. V and J are TRBV11-3 and TRBJ1-2; 10 bases map to TRBD1. The length of the CDR3 is 14 residues. V dropped 5 bases and J dropped 7; count of bases not matched to a gene: 7. Germline V lookup: CDR1 SGHNT, CDR2 YENEEA. The CDR3 nucleotides read TGTGCCAGCAGCCACCGGGACAGGGGACGTGGCTACACCTTC. It yields the protein CASSHRDRGRGYTF. Full variable domain (outside the CDR3, taken from reference TRBV11-3 and TRBJ1-2): EAGVVQSPRYKIIEKKQPVAFWCNPISGHNTLYWYLQNLGQGPELLIRYENEEAVDDSQLPKDRFSAERLKGVDSTLKIQPAELGDSAVYLCASSHRDRGRGYTFGSGTRLTVV.

The V and J genes are TRBV7-9 and TRBJ2-3; 13 bases are a match to TRBD2. Germline values: CDR1 SEHNR, CDR2 FQNEAQ (reference sequence). V lost 0 bases and J lost 4; bases outside the gene matches: 10. The length of the CDR3 is 19 residues. The CDR3 spells CASSLAPPTSGRRADTQYF. CDR3 nucleotides: TGTGCCAGCAGCTTAGCCCCTCCGACTAGCGGGAGGCGCGCAGATACGCAGTATTTT.

This clone was picked up a small number of times. The chain recombines TRBV6-1 with TRBJ2-7; 10 bases line up with TRBD2. This CDR3 is 19 amino acids long. With 1 base clipped from V and 0 bases from J, the junction kept 12 bases outside the gene matches. In germline, CDR1 is MNHNS, CDR2 SASEGT. As DNA, the CDR3 is TGTGCCAGCAGTGAAGAAGAAGGAGCTCCTAGCGGGAGCTCCTACGAGCAGTACTTC. It translates to CASSEEEGAPSGSSYEQYF.

This chain connects TRBV14 to TRBJ2-7, with 8 bases lining up with TRBD1. V was pared by 0 bases and J by 6 bases, with 7 bases of the junction left unmatched. Germline CDR1 is SGHDN and CDR2 is FVKESK. The CDR3 extends over 15 amino acids. The CDR3 DNA reads as TGTGCCAGCAGCCAAGATGTGCAGGGGGCTTCCGAGCAGTACTTC. It codes for CASSQDVQGASEQYF.

The chain recombines TRBV6-4 with TRBJ1-1; D remains ambiguous. The CDR3 consists of 13 residues. Deletions cut 5 bases from V and 0 bases from J, with 7 bases between. CDR1 MRHNA and CDR2 SNTAGT come from the germline V gene. The CDR3 spells CASSREMNTEAFF. The CDR3 region has the DNA TGTGCCAGCAGTCGGGAAATGAACACTGAAGCTTTCTTT.

The chain joins TRBV7-2 to TRBJ2-7; 10 bases agree with TRBD2. V trimming: 0 bases; J trimming: 9 bases; junction bases outside the gene matches: 8. Germline lookup yields CDR1 SGHTA and CDR2 FQGNSA. The CDR3 length is 15 residues. The CDR3: CASSLAGAGGPAQYF. The CDR3 nucleotides are TGTGCCAGCAGCTTAGCAGGAGCGGGAGGGCCTGCGCAGTACTTC.